The clone carrying this T cell receptor (beta chain) came up a few times. Its antigen is unknown. V trimming: 1 base; J trimming: 6 bases; junction bases outside the gene matches: 3. The CDR3 totals 15 residues. CDR1 SGHVS and CDR2 FNYEAQ come from the germline V gene. Three rounds of nested PCR, following a modified ARM-PCR protocol, produced the TCRbeta library. TCRdb re-called the multiplex PCR reads with MiXCR, one entry per CDR3 protein. The data show tens of thousands of distinct CDR3 sequences, with less than 80% seen just once and 15% to 20% held by the top ten. The sample originates from a study of tumor and adjacent non-tumor tissue in lung cancer. Study at large: Samples averaged around 3.9 million productive TCRbeta reads each.

Study-level findings and limits: Significantly higher TCR diversity was found in tumor than normal lung. Tumor repertoires had a smaller top 100 clone share than normal lung.

No cell sorting was done before RNA was extracted from the tissue. This TCR derives from a man aged 55 to 70 with non-small cell lung cancer. The sample comprised lung tumor tissue. The rearrangement joins TRBV7-6 to TRBJ2-7; 13 bases match TRBD2. The CDR3 coding sequence is TGTGCCAGCAGCTTAGGGACTAGCGGGAGTGGCGAGCAGTACTTC. The encoded protein is CASSLGTSGSGEQYF.